The clone carrying this TCR beta chain appeared many times. Antigen unknown. This specimen belongs to a study of T-cell reconstitution after alpha-beta-depleted transplantation in children. This CDR3 is built from 15 residues. The junction had 6 bases not matched to a gene; V was cut back by 8 bases and J by 3 bases. Germline CDR1 is KGHSH and CDR2 is LQKENI. Study-wide results and caveats: In patients about two months after transplant, alpha-beta T cells reportedly arose from several hundred expanded graft clones. A year post-transplant, T-cell counts and diversity derived mostly from newly produced T cells.

The TCRbeta library incorporated unique molecular identifiers. One entry per CDR3 protein results from TCRdb running MiXCR on the PCR reads. This table has around 300,000 distinct CDR3 sequences, around 9.1% appearing once. This specimen consisted of PBMCs, obtained before TCRalphabeta/CD19-depleted stem cell transplant. The chain has TRBV18 and TRBJ2-1; 11 nucleotides match TRBD2. This receptor was identified in a boy in the first two years of life with acute myeloid leukemia, due to receive a stem cell transplant. CDR3 coding DNA: TGTGCCAGCAGCCCTCTAGCGGGGGGCTACAATGAGCAGTTCTTC. Translating gives CASSPLAGGYNEQFF.